Below, 6 T cell receptor beta chains from the same sample are listed, as sequenced in a study of beta chain features in type 1 diabetes. General observations from the study: Type 1 diabetes patients had TCRB CDR3s that were shorter (moderately but significantly so) in all four CD4+ subsets.

cDNA synthesis used the whole RNA isolate, giving expressed TCRB sequences. Here immunoSEQ multiplex PCR was the method, and the copy in TCRdb shows in-frame clones only, minus some. The sample lists around 180,000 clones, over 6% occurring once. These receptors' targets are unknown. Sequencing was performed on central memory CD4+ T cells from blood. These receptors originate from a man younger than 30 with type 1 diabetes.

This clone was picked up a small number of times. The rearrangement links TRBV5-4 to TRBJ2-5, with 7 nucleotides matching TRBD2. Germline V lookup: CDR1 SGHNT, CDR2 YYREEE (reference sequence). Losses at the gene ends were 2 bases for V and 6 bases for J; bases not matched to a gene: 7. There are 14 residues in the CDR3. The CDR3 nucleotides read TGTGCCAGCAGCTTAGACGGCGGGGGTAAGACCCAGTACTTC. Translating gives CASSLDGGGKTQYF.

This chain links TRBV5-1 with TRBJ2-2; maybe TRBD1 (5 bases). V gave up 2 bases and J gave up 3 bases, with 11 bases separating them. CDR3 size: 15 residues. CDR1 is SGHRS, CDR2 YFSETQ, per germline. CDR3 protein: CASSLTRADTGELFF. DNA for the CDR3: TGCGCCAGCAGCTTAACCAGGGCGGACACCGGGGAGCTGTTTTTT.

V and J are TRBV30 and TRBJ1-4; TRBD1 is a possible D gene (6 bases). Germline V CDR1 and CDR2: GTSNPN, SVGIG (reference sequence). V lost 0 bases and J lost 0, with 8 bases in between. The CDR3 runs 15 residues. In DNA, the CDR3 is TGTGCCTGGAGTGTAGGACAGACAACTAATGAAAAACTGTTTTTT. As protein: CAWSVGQTTNEKLFF.

The chain combines TRBV27 with TRBJ1-1; D not resolved. Germline CDR1 is MNHEY and CDR2 is SMNVEV (reference sequence). The CDR3 totals 16 residues. The V and J ends lost 8 bases and 1 base respectively, with 20 bases between them. CDR3 DNA: TGTGCCAGCCCCCCGCGCGAGCGTCAAGAGAACACTGAAGCTTTCTTT. Translating it yields CASPPRERQENTEAFF.

In this sample, this clone turned up a few times. The same CDR3 arises from other DNA sequences in this sample as well. This chain joins TRBV30 and TRBJ2-4, with D maybe TRBD1 (5 bases). This CDR3 is built from 15 residues. Trimming left V 2 bases short and J 0 bases short, with 11 bases between. Germline V gene lookup returns CDR1 GTSNPN and CDR2 SVGIG (reference sequence). The CDR3 DNA sequence: TGTGCCTGGAGTCGACAGTTACTAGCCAAAAACATTCAGTACTTC. The encoded protein is CAWSRQLLAKNIQYF.

The gene calls are TRBV28 and TRBJ1-2, with TRBD1 identical over 7 bases. Trimming at V came to 5 bases and at J to 4 bases, leaving 7 bases not matched to a gene. CDR1 and CDR2 (germline): MDHEN, SYDVKM. The CDR3 extends over 14 amino acids. The CDR3 loop reads CASSGRGLLYGYTF. The CDR3 coding sequence is TGTGCCAGCAGTGGCAGGGGGTTACTCTATGGCTACACCTTC.